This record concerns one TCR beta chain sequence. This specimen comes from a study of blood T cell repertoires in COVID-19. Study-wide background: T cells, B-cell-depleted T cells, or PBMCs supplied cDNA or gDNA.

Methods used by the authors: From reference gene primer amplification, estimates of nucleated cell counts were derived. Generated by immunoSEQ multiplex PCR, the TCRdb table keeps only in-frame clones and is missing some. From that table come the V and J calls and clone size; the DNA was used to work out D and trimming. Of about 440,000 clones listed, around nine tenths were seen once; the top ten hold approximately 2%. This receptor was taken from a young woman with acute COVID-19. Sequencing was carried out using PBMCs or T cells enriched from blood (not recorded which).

This CDR3 reads CASRPPNSYEQYF. Here the CDR3 DNA reads TGTGCCAGCAGGCCACCTAACAGCTACGAGCAGTACTTC. V and J are TRBV3-1 (or the pseudogene TRBV3-2) and TRBJ2-7; D ambiguous. Per the germline V gene, CDR1 is LGHDT and CDR2 is YNNKEL (reference sequence). The CDR3 spans 13 residues. V dropped 6 bases and J dropped 3 bases, with 12 bases sitting between them.